Sequencing of this TCR beta chain was carried out in a study of CD8+CD57+ T cells in acquired aplastic anemia. TCR beta VDJ and CDR3 were profiled, and genomic DNA was the template. TCRdb itself ran the reads through MiXCR, one entry per CDR3 protein. The table includes 150,000 to 180,000 distinct CDR3 sequences, less than 60% detected once. Patients sequenced had flow cytometry evidence of CD8+CD57+ cell expansion. This clonotype has at least ten counts. The CDR3 extends over 13 amino acids. Trimming stripped 5 bases from V and 7 bases from J, with 13 bases between. The receptor's source is a human donor with aplastic anemia. The chain combines TRBV12-3 or TRBV12-4 with TRBJ2-3; a possible D gene is TRBD2 (6 bases). Input material: sorted CD4+, CD8+, or CD8+CD57+ T cells (not recorded which) from PBMCs. CDR3 residues: CASSPTGLYTQYF. As DNA, the CDR3 is TGTGCCAGCAGTCCGACGGGACTCTATACGCAGTATTTT.